This TCR beta chain was profiled in a study of blood T cell repertoires in COVID-19. Overall study context: Samples representing acute and convalescent COVID-19 were sourced from the United States, Italy and Spain. PBMCs, B-cell-depleted T cells, or T cells were the source of the cDNA or gDNA that made up the material.

The authors' processing: How many nucleated cells were present was estimated from reference gene primer amplification. Assay used: immunoSEQ multiplex PCR; TCRdb lists only in-frame clones, some missing. V, J and clone size are those of that table, while D and trimming were read from the DNA. The sample includes about 250,000 clones, roughly 89% of them seen just once. Seattle's cohort entered during active infection and was followed longitudinally. Germline CDR1 reads KGHSH; CDR2 reads LQKENI. This CDR3 has 13 residues. The V and J ends lost 6 bases and 5 bases respectively, with 13 bases between them.

The genes are TRBV18 and TRBJ1-2; D not resolved. This receptor was obtained from a woman in her sixties with COVID-19, enrolled during active disease. Sequences were obtained from peripheral blood. Here the CDR3 reads CASSESQIYGYTF. Here the CDR3 DNA reads TGTGCCAGCTCCGAGTCACAGATATATGGCTACACCTTC.